The sequence of this T cell receptor (beta chain) was determined in a study of T-cell memory formation after mild COVID-19. Study overall: TCR clusters were mostly confined to one donor each. Study observations and caveats: Cross-reactive memory appears to have joined, as suggested by some responding clones showing up in pre-infection memory.

MiXCR, run by TCRdb on the 5' RACE reads, gives a single entry per CDR3 protein. The table lists more than 100,000 distinct CDR3 sequences, 5% to 6.5% of them singletons. The ends were cut back, 0 bases at V and 0 bases at J, with 6 bases in the middle. The CDR3 runs 14 residues. Per the germline V gene, CDR1 is GTSNPN and CDR2 is SVGIG (reference sequence). In regard to this clonotype: What it binds is not known.

This TCR came from an adult woman who had mild COVID-19 (a few samples of this study predate the infection). Cell type and time point are not known. Sequences were obtained from PBMCs or a T cell subset sorted from them (not recorded which). The V call is TRBV30, the J call TRBJ1-5; D call uncertain. The CDR3 here is CAWSVSYSNQPQHF. The CDR3, as DNA: TGTGCCTGGAGTGTATCGTATAGCAATCAGCCCCAGCATTTT.